There are a few counts of the clone carrying this TCR beta chain. Antigen unknown. This sample stems from a study of vaccination and CD4 T cells after COVID-19. Study overall: Overlapping spike pools from SARS-CoV-2 and HCoV-NL63, HCoV-OC43 and HCoV-229E served as culture stimuli.

Treatment noted: approximately nine-day PBMC culture with coronavirus spike peptide pools or control peptides (ViraFEST assay). On days 3 and 7, half the medium was swapped for fresh IL-2-containing medium. The junction had 3 bases not matched to a gene; V was cut back by 4 bases and J by 2 bases. Germline CDR1 is SGHRS and CDR2 is YFSETQ. CDR3 size: 16 residues. Sequenced with the Oncomine TCR Beta short-read assay was DNA taken from cultured CD4+ T cells. Each CDR3 protein is one row after TCRdb ran MiXCR on the PCR reads. Here the sample spans more than 15,000 distinct CDR3 sequences, roughly two fifths being singletons.

The clonotype comes from a human donor who had recovered from COVID-19. The V call is TRBV5-1, the J call TRBJ2-5; 15 nucleotides align to TRBD2. Sequenced material: CD4+ T cells from blood, cultured in vitro, taken after SARS-CoV-2 vaccination. In DNA, the CDR3 is TGCGCCAGCAGCAAGGGACTAGCGGGGGGACAAGAGACCCAGTACTTC. Translation gives CASSKGLAGGQETQYF.